This TCR beta chain was captured by sequencing in a study of Ad26.COV2.S vaccination and SARS-CoV-2 variants. Study conclusions and caveats: Analyses of TCR breadth and depth may have underestimated total T cell responses. Vaccine and placebo recipients had comparable breadth of non-spike TCRs.

Stated treatment: some 20 received Ad26.COV2.S at low or high dose, single or two shots; 5 received placebo; per-sample allocation not given. Sample collection was performed on day 63 after the first vaccine or placebo injection. From germline, CDR1 is LGHNA and CDR2 YSLEER. CDR3 length: 15 residues. Unmatched junction bases numbered 7, after V lost 1 base and J lost 8 bases. In the case of this clone: The antigen remains unidentified.

Produced via immunoSEQ multiplex PCR; TCRdb's table is partial and in-frame only. Here the sample spans fewer than 500,000 clones, about 93% being singletons. The sequence was obtained from a person aged 18-65 years who received the Ad26.COV2.S COVID-19 vaccine or a placebo. V is TRBV4-3 and J is TRBJ2-1; 8 bases align to TRBD1. The starting material was peripheral blood, obtained in a trial of Ad26.COV2.S vaccine versus placebo. The CDR3 coding sequence is TGCGCCAGCAGCCAAGGACAGGGGATGCTTTATGAGCAGTTCTTC. Translation gives CASSQGQGMLYEQFF.